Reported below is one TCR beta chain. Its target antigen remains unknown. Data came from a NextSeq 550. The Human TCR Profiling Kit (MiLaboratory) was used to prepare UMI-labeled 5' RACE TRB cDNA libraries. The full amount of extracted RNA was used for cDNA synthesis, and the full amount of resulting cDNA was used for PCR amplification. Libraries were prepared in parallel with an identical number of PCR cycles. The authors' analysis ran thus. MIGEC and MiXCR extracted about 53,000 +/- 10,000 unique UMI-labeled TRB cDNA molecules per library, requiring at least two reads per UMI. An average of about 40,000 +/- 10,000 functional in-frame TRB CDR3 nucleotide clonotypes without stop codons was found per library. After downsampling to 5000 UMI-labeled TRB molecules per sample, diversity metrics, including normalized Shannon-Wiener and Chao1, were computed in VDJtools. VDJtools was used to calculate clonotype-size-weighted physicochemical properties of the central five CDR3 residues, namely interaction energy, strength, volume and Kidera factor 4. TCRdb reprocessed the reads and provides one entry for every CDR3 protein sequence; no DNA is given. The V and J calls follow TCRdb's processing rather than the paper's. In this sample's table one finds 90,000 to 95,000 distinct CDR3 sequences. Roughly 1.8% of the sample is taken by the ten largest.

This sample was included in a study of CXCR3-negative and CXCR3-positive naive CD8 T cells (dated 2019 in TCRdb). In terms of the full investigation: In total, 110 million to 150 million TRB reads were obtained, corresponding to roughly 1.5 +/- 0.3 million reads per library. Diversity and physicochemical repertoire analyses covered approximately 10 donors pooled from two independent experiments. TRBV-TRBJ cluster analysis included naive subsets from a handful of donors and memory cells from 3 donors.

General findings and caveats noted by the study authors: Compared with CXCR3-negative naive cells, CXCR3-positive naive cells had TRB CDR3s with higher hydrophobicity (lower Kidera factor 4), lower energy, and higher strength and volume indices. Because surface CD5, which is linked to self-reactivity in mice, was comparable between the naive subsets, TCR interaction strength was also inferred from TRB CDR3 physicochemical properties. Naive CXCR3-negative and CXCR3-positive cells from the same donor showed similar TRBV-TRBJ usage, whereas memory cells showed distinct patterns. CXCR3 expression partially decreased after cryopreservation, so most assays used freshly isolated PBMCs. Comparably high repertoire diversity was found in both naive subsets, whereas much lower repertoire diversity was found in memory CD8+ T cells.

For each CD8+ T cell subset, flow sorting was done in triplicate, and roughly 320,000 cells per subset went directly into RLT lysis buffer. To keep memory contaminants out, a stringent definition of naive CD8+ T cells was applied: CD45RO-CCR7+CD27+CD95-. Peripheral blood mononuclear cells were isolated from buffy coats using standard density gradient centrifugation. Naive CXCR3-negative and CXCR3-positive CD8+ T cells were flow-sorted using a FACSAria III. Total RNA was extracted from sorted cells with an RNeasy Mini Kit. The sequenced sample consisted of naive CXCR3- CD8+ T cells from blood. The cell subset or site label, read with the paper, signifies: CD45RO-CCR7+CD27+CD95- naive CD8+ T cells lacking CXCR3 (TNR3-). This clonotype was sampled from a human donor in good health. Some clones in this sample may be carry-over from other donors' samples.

For the CDR3, the sequence is CASSYYASGYQETQYF. This receptor chain uses TRBV6-2 or TRBV6-3 and TRBJ2-5; TCRdb calls TRBD2, which cannot be checked without DNA. The germline V gene yields MNHEY for CDR1 and SVGEGT for CDR2. The CDR3 goes from the cysteine to the phenylalanine over 16 residues. DNA was not recorded.